Sequencing of this T cell receptor beta chain was carried out in a study of CD8 T cells in ankylosing spondylitis. General study findings and limits: There was reportedly significant enrichment of clones that were disease-linked in matched ankylosing spondylitis synovial fluid. A number of the motif variants had already been described in reactive arthritis synovial fluid and blood.

This clonotype occurred many times. The antigen is not known. The authors made TCR beta libraries by quantitative 5'-RACE with molecular barcodes. One entry per CDR3 protein results from TCRdb running MiXCR on the 5' RACE reads. The sample includes around 210,000 distinct CDR3 sequences, 8.2% of them seen just once. V gave up 2 bases and J gave up 1 base, with 9 bases separating them. This CDR3 has 14 amino acids. V is TRBV12-3 or TRBV12-4 and J is TRBJ2-7; D is unclear. The TCR comes from a female donor with ankylosing spondylitis or in good health (not recorded which). The material sequenced was blood, either unsorted or a sorted T cell fraction (not recorded which). The CDR3 loop reads CASSLTDGSYEQYF. For the CDR3, the DNA is TGTGCCAGCAGTTTAACGGACGGTTCCTACGAGCAGTACTTC.